This T cell receptor beta chain was recovered during a study of shared T cell receptors in the human thymus. Data came from immunoSEQ multiplex PCR; TCRdb stores just in-frame clones and leaves some out. The sample comprises about 660,000 clones, over 75% of which are singletons, and over 0.008% rests with the top ten. In addition, the sample was reused for a study of human thymus T cells.

Material for sequencing was thymocytes. The sequence came from a boy younger than two with a congenital heart defect.

The CDR3 sequence: CASSFVVSTDTQYF. CDR3 nucleotide sequence: TGTGCCAGCAGCTTTGTAGTTAGCACAGATACGCAGTATTTT. The genes are TRBV7-2 and TRBJ2-3; unclear D gene. V shed 3 bases and J shed 0 bases, with 7 bases lying between them. Germline V gene data show CDR1 as SGHTA and CDR2 as FQGNSA. The CDR3 loop spans 14 amino acids.